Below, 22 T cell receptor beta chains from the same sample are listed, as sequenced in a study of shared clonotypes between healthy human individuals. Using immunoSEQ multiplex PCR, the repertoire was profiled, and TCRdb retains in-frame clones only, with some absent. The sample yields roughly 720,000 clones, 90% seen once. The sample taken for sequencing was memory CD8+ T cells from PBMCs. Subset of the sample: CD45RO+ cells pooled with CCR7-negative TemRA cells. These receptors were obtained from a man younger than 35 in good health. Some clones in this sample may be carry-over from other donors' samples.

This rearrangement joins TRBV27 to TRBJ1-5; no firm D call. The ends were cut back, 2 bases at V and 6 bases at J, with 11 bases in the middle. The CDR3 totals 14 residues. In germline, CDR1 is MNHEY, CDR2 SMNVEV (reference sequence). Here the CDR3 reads CASSLIGASQPQHF. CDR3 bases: TGTGCCAGCAGTTTAATTGGTGCTAGTCAGCCCCAGCATTTT.

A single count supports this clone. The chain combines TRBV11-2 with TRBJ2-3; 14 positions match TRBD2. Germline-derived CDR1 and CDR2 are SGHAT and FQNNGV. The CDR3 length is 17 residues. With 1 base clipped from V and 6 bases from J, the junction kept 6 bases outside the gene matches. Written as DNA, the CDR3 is TGTGCCAGCAGCTTAGGCGGACTAGCGGGAGGTCGGGATACGCAGTATTTT. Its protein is CASSLGGLAGGRDTQYF.

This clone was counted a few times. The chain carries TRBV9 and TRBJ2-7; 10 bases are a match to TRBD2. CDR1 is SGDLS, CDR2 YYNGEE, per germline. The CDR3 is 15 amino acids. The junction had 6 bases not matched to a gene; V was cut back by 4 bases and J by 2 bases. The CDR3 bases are TGTGCCAGCAGCCTGGGACTAGCGACGGCCTACGAGCAGTACTTC. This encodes CASSLGLATAYEQYF.

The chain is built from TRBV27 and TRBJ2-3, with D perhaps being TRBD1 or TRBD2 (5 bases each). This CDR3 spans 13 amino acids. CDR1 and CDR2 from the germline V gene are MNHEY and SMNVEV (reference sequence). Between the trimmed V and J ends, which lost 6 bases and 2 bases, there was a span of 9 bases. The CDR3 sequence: CASRGTFTDTQYF. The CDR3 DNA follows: TGTGCCAGCAGGGGGACGTTCACAGATACGCAGTATTTT.

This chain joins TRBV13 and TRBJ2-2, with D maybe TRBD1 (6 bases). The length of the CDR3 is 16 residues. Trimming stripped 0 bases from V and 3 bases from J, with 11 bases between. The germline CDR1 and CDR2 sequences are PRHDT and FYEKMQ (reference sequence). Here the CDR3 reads CASSLGHREDTGELFF. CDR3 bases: TGTGCCAGCAGCTTAGGCCACAGGGAAGACACCGGGGAGCTGTTTTTT.

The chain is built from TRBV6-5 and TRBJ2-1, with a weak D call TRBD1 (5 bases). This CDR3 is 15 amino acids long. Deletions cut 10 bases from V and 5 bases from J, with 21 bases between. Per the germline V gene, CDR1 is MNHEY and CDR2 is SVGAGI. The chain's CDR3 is CATEFVDIRHNEQFF. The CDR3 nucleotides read TGTGCCACCGAATTTGTGGACATTAGACACAATGAGCAGTTCTTC.

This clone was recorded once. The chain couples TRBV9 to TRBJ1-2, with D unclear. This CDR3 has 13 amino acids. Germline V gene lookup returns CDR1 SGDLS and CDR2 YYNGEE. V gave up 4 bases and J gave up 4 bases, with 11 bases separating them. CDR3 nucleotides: TGTGCCAGCAGCCCCTGGACCGGCTATGGCTACACCTTC. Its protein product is CASSPWTGYGYTF.

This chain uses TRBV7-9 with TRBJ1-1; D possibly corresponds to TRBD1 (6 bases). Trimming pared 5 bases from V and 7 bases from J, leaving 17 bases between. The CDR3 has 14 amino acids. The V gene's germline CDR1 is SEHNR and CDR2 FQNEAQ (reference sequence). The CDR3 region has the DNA TGTGCCAGCAGCGGAGGGGGTAGAGGGGTTGAAGCTTTCTTT. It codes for CASSGGGRGVEAFF.

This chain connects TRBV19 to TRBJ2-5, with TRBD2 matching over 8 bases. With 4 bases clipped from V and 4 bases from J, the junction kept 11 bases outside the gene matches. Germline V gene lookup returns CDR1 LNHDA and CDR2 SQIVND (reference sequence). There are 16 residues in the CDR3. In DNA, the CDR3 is TGTGCCAGTAGTAGTCATCCAGGACTAGCTACAGAGACCCAGTACTTC. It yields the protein CASSSHPGLATETQYF.

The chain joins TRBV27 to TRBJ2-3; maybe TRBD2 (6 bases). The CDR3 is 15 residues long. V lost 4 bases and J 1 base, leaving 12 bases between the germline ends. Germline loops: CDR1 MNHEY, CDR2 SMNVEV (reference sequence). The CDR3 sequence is CASSYLGGRTDTQYF. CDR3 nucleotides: TGTGCCAGCAGTTATTTGGGGGGACGCACAGATACGCAGTATTTT.

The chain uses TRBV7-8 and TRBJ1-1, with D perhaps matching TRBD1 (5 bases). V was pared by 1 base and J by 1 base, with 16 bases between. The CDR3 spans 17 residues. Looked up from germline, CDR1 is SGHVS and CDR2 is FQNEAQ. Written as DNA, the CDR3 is TGTGCCAGCAGCTTAGTCGGGGACTCCTACCCGAACACTGAAGCTTTCTTT. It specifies CASSLVGDSYPNTEAFF.

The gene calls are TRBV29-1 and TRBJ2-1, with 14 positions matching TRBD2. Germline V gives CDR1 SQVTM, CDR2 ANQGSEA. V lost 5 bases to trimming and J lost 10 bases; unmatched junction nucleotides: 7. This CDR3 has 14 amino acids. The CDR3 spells CSVYGTSGSVEQFF. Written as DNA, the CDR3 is TGCAGCGTTTACGGGACTAGCGGGAGCGTAGAGCAGTTCTTC.

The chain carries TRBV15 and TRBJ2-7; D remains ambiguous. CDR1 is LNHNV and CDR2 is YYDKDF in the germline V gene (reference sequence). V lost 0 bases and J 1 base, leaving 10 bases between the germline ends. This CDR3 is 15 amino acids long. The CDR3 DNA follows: TGTGCCACCAGCAGAGATCAGGCTGGTTCCTACGAGCAGTACTTC. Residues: CATSRDQAGSYEQYF.

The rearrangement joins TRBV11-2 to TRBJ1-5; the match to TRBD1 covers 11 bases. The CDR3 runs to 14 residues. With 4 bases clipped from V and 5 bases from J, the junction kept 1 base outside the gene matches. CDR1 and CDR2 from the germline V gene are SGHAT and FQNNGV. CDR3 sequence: CASSSGQGDQPQHF. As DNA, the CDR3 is TGTGCCAGCAGCTCGGGACAGGGGGATCAGCCCCAGCATTTT.

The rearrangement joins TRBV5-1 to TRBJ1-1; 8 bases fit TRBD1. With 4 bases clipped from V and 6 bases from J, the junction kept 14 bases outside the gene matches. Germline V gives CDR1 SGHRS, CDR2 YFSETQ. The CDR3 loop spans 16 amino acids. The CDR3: CASSPLDRAIKAEAFF. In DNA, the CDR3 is TGCGCCAGCAGCCCATTGGACAGGGCGATTAAGGCTGAAGCTTTCTTT.

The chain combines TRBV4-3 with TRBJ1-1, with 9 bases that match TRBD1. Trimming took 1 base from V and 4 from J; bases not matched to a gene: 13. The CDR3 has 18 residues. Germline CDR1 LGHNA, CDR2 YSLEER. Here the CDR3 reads CASSQGTGAILLTTEAFF. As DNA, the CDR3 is TGCGCCAGCAGCCAAGGGACAGGGGCGATTCTATTAACCACTGAAGCTTTCTTT.

The CDR3 spells CSVGLWTSGNTGELFF. In DNA form, the CDR3 reads TGCAGCGTTGGTCTTTGGACTAGCGGAAACACCGGGGAGCTGTTTTTT. The genes are TRBV29-1 and TRBJ2-2; 10 bases fit TRBD2. Germline values: CDR1 SQVTM, CDR2 ANQGSEA. The V gene end was trimmed by 4 bases and the J gene end by 2 bases; junction bases not matched to a gene: 7. The CDR3 loop spans 16 amino acids.

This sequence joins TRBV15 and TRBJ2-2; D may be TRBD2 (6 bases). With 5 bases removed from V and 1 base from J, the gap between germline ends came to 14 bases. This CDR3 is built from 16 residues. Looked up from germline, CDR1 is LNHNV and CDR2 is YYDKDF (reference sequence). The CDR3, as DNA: TGTGCCACCAGCCCATTAGCGGAAAAGAACACCGGGGAGCTGTTTTTT. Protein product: CATSPLAEKNTGELFF.

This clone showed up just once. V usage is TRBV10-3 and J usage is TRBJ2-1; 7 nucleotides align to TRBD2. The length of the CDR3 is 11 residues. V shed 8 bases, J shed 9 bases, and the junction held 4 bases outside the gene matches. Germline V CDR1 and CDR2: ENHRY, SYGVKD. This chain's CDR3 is CAIGTKAEQFF. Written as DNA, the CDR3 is TGTGCCATCGGGACTAAGGCTGAGCAGTTCTTC.

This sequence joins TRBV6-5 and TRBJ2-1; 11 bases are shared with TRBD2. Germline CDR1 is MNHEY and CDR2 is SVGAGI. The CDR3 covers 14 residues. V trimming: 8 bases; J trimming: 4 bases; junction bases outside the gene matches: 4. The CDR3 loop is CASSPSGRYNEQFF. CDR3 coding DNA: TGTGCCAGCTCTCCTAGCGGGAGGTACAATGAGCAGTTCTTC.

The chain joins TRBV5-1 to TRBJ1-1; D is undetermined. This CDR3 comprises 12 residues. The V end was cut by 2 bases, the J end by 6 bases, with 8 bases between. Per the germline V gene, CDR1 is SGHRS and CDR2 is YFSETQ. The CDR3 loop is CASSFGSSEAFF. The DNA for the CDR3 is TGCGCCAGCAGCTTTGGAAGTTCTGAAGCTTTCTTT.

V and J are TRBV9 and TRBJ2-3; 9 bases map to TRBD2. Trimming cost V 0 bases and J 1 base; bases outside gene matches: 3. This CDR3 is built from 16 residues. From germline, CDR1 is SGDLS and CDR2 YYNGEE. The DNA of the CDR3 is TGTGCCAGCAGCGTAGTGCGGGAGGGAGGCACAGATACGCAGTATTTT. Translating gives CASSVVREGGTDTQYF.